This is a list of T cell receptor beta chains from one sample in a study of T cells in localized non-small cell lung cancer. Clones were read by immunoSEQ multiplex PCR, and TCRdb kept only the in-frame ones, dropping some. The sample has around 30,000 clones; around 93% are singletons. The source was PBMCs, collected before any cancer treatment. These receptors all stem from a man between 40 and 69 years old with stage II lung adenocarcinoma. Each CDR3 is given with its conserved first and last residue. Fields, in order: clone size, J gene, D gene, CDR3 length, V gene, CDR3 protein, CDR3 DNA. The D gene is left open where the match is weak. Size is stated for part of the rows, as once, few or many counts, or as a class when the clone is expanded.

size: -; J: TRBJ2-5; D: TRBD1; length: 15; V: TRBV12-5; CDR3: CASARGPRSQETQYF; DNA: TGTGCTAGTGCTAGGGGGCCCAGATCCCAAGAGACCCAGTACTTC
size: -; J: TRBJ2-1; D: TRBD1; length: 16; V: TRBV5-1; CDR3: CASSQLPGQANNEQFF; DNA: TGCGCCAGCAGCCAACTTCCGGGACAGGCAAACAATGAGCAGTTCTTC
size: -; J: TRBJ2-1; D: -; length: 13; V: TRBV30; CDR3: CAWSVGEGREQFF; DNA: TGTGCCTGGAGTGTTGGAGAAGGTCGTGAGCAGTTCTTC
size: -; J: TRBJ2-1; D: TRBD2; length: 17; V: TRBV7-9; CDR3: CASSSKGTSGRGSQEFF; DNA: TGTGCCAGCAGCTCCAAAGGGACTAGCGGGAGGGGTTCACAGGAGTTCTTC
size: -; J: TRBJ2-3; D: -; length: 15; V: TRBV9; CDR3: CASSIQGGSTDTQYF; DNA: TGTGCCAGCAGCATCCAGGGGGGGAGCACAGATACGCAGTATTTT
size: few; J: TRBJ1-2; D: TRBD1; length: 15; V: TRBV5-6; CDR3: CASSLGRGRNYGYTF; DNA: TGTGCCAGCAGCTTGGGAAGGGGGCGGAACTATGGCTACACCTTC
size: -; J: TRBJ2-3; D: TRBD2; length: 15; V: TRBV4-3; CDR3: CASSQDHGGIDTQYF; DNA: TGCGCCAGCAGCCAAGATCACGGGGGGATAGATACGCAGTATTTT
size: -; J: TRBJ2-1; D: -; length: 17; V: TRBV27; CDR3: CASSPTPGVDRSNEQFF; DNA: TGTGCCAGCAGTCCAACACCGGGGGTCGACCGAAGCAATGAGCAGTTCTTC
size: -; J: TRBJ2-3; D: -; length: 14; V: TRBV9; CDR3: CASSVGPHTDTQYF; DNA: TGTGCCAGCAGCGTAGGGCCGCACACAGATACGCAGTATTTT
size: -; J: TRBJ1-1; D: -; length: 17; V: TRBV19; CDR3: CASSTPTGGMGNTEAFF; DNA: TGTGCCAGTAGTACTCCAACGGGGGGCATGGGGAACACTGAAGCTTTCTTT
size: -; J: TRBJ1-2; D: -; length: 14; V: TRBV27; CDR3: CASSFTGMGYGYTF; DNA: TGTGCCAGCAGTTTCACAGGGATGGGCTATGGCTACACCTTC
size: once; J: TRBJ2-7; D: TRBD1; length: 18; V: TRBV28; CDR3: CASSLRTGKQFFTYEQYF; DNA: TGTGCCAGCAGTTTAAGGACAGGGAAACAATTTTTTACCTACGAGCAGTACTTC
size: -; J: TRBJ2-5; D: TRBD1; length: 15; V: TRBV28; CDR3: CASSLDQGVKETQYF; DNA: TGTGCCAGCAGTTTGGATCAGGGGGTAAAAGAGACCCAGTACTTC
size: -; J: TRBJ2-7; D: TRBD2; length: 14; V: TRBV7-2; CDR3: CASRESGRGNEQYF; DNA: TGTGCCAGCAGAGAAAGCGGGAGGGGGAACGAGCAGTACTTC
size: few; J: TRBJ1-1; D: -; length: 12; V: TRBV11-2; CDR3: CASSSDRGEAFF; DNA: TGTGCCAGCAGCTCGGACAGAGGGGAAGCTTTCTTT
size: -; J: TRBJ2-5; D: TRBD2; length: 17; V: TRBV4-3; CDR3: CASSQAASGRMGETQYF; DNA: TGCGCCAGCAGCCAAGCCGCTAGCGGGAGAATGGGAGAGACCCAGTACTTC
size: -; J: TRBJ2-3; D: TRBD1; length: 14; V: TRBV6-1; CDR3: CATALRGPTDTQYF; DNA: TGTGCCACCGCTCTGAGGGGGCCCACAGATACGCAGTATTTT
size: -; J: TRBJ2-5; D: TRBD1; length: 15; V: TRBV19; CDR3: CASSRQGVAVETQYF; DNA: TGTGCCAGTAGTAGACAGGGGGTCGCCGTGGAGACCCAGTACTTC
size: -; J: TRBJ2-3; D: -; length: 15; V: TRBV12-5; CDR3: CASGWRGPSTDTQYF; DNA: TGTGCTAGTGGTTGGCGGGGGCCTAGCACAGATACGCAGTATTTT
size: -; J: TRBJ2-3; D: -; length: 13; V: TRBV5-5; CDR3: CASSFLGADTQYF; DNA: TGTGCCAGCAGCTTTCTTGGGGCAGATACGCAGTATTTT
size: -; J: TRBJ1-2; D: -; length: 14; V: TRBV5-8; CDR3: CASSLAGRPDGYTF; DNA: TGTGCCAGCAGCTTAGCGGGACGCCCCGACGGCTACACCTTC
size: -; J: TRBJ2-2; D: -; length: 15; V: TRBV5-1; CDR3: CASSGTGSPTGELFF; DNA: TGCGCCAGCAGCGGAACAGGGTCCCCTACCGGGGAGCTGTTTTTT
size: few; J: TRBJ2-3; D: TRBD2; length: 18; V: TRBV18; CDR3: CASSQLPASGRGRDTQYF; DNA: TGTGCCAGCTCACAACTACCTGCTAGCGGGAGAGGAAGAGATACGCAGTATTTT
size: -; J: TRBJ2-2; D: -; length: 15; V: TRBV7-9; CDR3: CASSSIGSVTGELFF; DNA: TGTGCCAGCAGCTCAATCGGGAGCGTGACCGGGGAGCTGTTTTTT
size: -; J: TRBJ1-5; D: -; length: 14; V: TRBV6-5; CDR3: CASSSQYSNQPQHF; DNA: TGTGCCAGCAGTTCGCAGTATAGCAATCAGCCCCAGCATTTT
size: -; J: TRBJ2-5; D: -; length: 11; V: TRBV5-8; CDR3: CASTQQGTQYF; DNA: TGTGCCAGCACCCAACAGGGGACCCAGTACTTC
size: once; J: TRBJ1-1; D: -; length: 14; V: TRBV9; CDR3: CASSARRQNTEAFF; DNA: TGTGCCAGCAGCGCCCGCCGACAGAACACTGAAGCTTTCTTT
size: -; J: TRBJ1-5; D: TRBD1; length: 16; V: TRBV19; CDR3: CASRKGQGALNQPQHF; DNA: TGTGCCAGTAGGAAGGGACAGGGCGCACTAAATCAGCCCCAGCATTTT
size: -; J: TRBJ2-2; D: -; length: 15; V: TRBV7-3; CDR3: CASSSTGTNTGELFF; DNA: TGTGCCAGCAGCTCCACCGGTACGAACACCGGGGAGCTGTTTTTT
size: -; J: TRBJ2-7; D: -; length: 15; V: TRBV27; CDR3: CASSLSLVGPYEQYF; DNA: TGTGCCAGCAGTTTATCATTGGTTGGCCCCTACGAGCAGTACTTC
size: -; J: TRBJ1-1; D: -; length: 12; V: TRBV13; CDR3: CASSPRGTEAFF; DNA: TGTGCCAGCAGCCCAAGGGGCACTGAAGCTTTCTTT
size: few; J: TRBJ1-2; D: TRBD1; length: 15; V: TRBV9; CDR3: CASSPGQGTYGGYTF; DNA: TGTGCCAGCAGCCCTGGACAGGGGACCTACGGGGGCTACACCTTC
size: -; J: TRBJ2-7; D: TRBD1; length: 13; V: TRBV25-1; CDR3: CASRQGAFDEQYF; DNA: TGTGCCAGCCGGCAGGGGGCTTTCGACGAGCAGTACTTC
size: -; J: TRBJ2-7; D: TRBD2; length: 16; V: TRBV7-9; CDR3: CASSTKAGGIFGEQYF; DNA: TGTGCCAGCAGCACCAAAGCGGGAGGGATTTTCGGCGAGCAGTACTTC
size: -; J: TRBJ2-1; D: TRBD2; length: 19; V: TRBV11-3; CDR3: CASSFSGTSGSGSSNEQFF; DNA: TGTGCCAGCAGCTTCTCCGGGACTAGCGGGAGTGGGTCATCAAATGAGCAGTTCTTC
size: once; J: TRBJ2-1; D: -; length: 21; V: TRBV19; CDR3: CASSIGDPGGAMRQLYNEQFF; DNA: TGTGCCAGTAGTATAGGGGACCCTGGGGGTGCCATGAGGCAACTCTACAATGAGCAGTTCTTC
size: -; J: TRBJ2-7; D: -; length: 12; V: TRBV11-3; CDR3: CASSGGHYEQYF; DNA: TGTGCCAGCAGCGGAGGGCACTACGAGCAGTACTTC
size: -; J: TRBJ2-7; D: TRBD2; length: 14; V: TRBV10-1; CDR3: CATQRDSGPYEQYF; DNA: TGCGCCACTCAGCGGGACTCGGGGCCCTACGAGCAGTACTTC
size: once; J: TRBJ1-1; D: -; length: 13; V: TRBV7-8; CDR3: CASSPGGNTEAFF; DNA: TGTGCCAGCAGCCCCGGCGGGAACACTGAAGCTTTCTTT
size: -; J: TRBJ2-1; D: TRBD1; length: 14; V: TRBV27; CDR3: CASRDRARGNEQFF; DNA: TGTGCCAGCAGAGACAGGGCGAGGGGCAATGAGCAGTTCTTC
size: -; J: TRBJ2-1; D: -; length: 11; V: TRBV6-1; CDR3: CASSDNNEQFF; DNA: TGTGCCAGCAGTGATAACAATGAGCAGTTCTTC
size: -; J: TRBJ2-2; D: -; length: 14; V: TRBV11-2; CDR3: CASSRDHRTGELFF; DNA: TGTGCCAGCAGCCGGGACCACCGGACCGGGGAGCTGTTTTTT
size: -; J: TRBJ2-7; D: -; length: 15; V: TRBV5-5; CDR3: CASSPRRPSFEEQYF; DNA: TGTGCCAGCAGCCCCCGACGCCCGAGCTTTGAGGAGCAGTACTTC
size: -; J: TRBJ1-6; D: -; length: 13; V: TRBV6-4; CDR3: CASSEARDSPLHF; DNA: TGTGCCAGCAGCGAGGCGCGTGATTCACCCCTCCACTTT
size: -; J: TRBJ2-5; D: TRBD2; length: 14; V: TRBV7-8; CDR3: CASSSLAGVGEQYF; DNA: TGTGCCAGCAGCTCACTAGCGGGAGTGGGAGAGCAGTACTTC
size: -; J: TRBJ2-3; D: TRBD1; length: 16; V: TRBV28; CDR3: CASSDSGTGGTDTQYF; DNA: TGTGCCAGCAGTGATTCCGGGACAGGGGGCACAGATACGCAGTATTTT
size: -; J: TRBJ2-1; D: -; length: 15; V: TRBV11-2; CDR3: CASSLLGSSYNEQFF; DNA: TGTGCCAGCAGCTTGTTGGGGAGTTCCTACAATGAGCAGTTCTTC
size: -; J: TRBJ1-5; D: -; length: 17; V: TRBV27; CDR3: CASRPGAQEGRSQPQHF; DNA: TGTGCCAGCAGACCTGGGGCTCAGGAGGGAAGGAGTCAGCCCCAGCATTTT
size: -; J: TRBJ2-2; D: TRBD2; length: 17; V: TRBV14; CDR3: CASSQDRASGRLGELFF; DNA: TGTGCCAGCAGCCAAGATCGGGCTAGCGGGCGTCTCGGGGAGCTGTTTTTT
size: -; J: TRBJ2-4; D: -; length: 14; V: TRBV11-2; CDR3: CASSLVAAKNIQYF; DNA: TGTGCCAGCAGCTTGGTAGCGGCCAAAAACATTCAGTACTTC
size: -; J: TRBJ2-5; D: TRBD2; length: 18; V: TRBV7-9; CDR3: CASSRPLCSGRACETQYF; DNA: TGTGCCAGCAGCCGCCCCCTCTGTAGCGGGAGGGCTTGTGAGACCCAGTACTTC
size: once; J: TRBJ2-7; D: -; length: 15; V: TRBV5-4; CDR3: CASSLKVGGLGPEYF; DNA: TGTGCCAGCAGCTTGAAAGTTGGGGGTTTAGGCCCCGAGTACTTC
size: -; J: TRBJ2-1; D: TRBD2; length: 17; V: TRBV2; CDR3: CASRPGRGTSGRNEQFF; DNA: TGTGCCAGCAGGCCTGGACGAGGGACTAGCGGGAGGAATGAGCAGTTCTTC
size: -; J: TRBJ1-2; D: -; length: 13; V: TRBV29-1; CDR3: CSVEDLSVYGYTF; DNA: TGCAGCGTTGAAGATCTCTCAGTCTATGGCTACACCTTC
size: once; J: TRBJ2-7; D: TRBD2; length: 14; V: TRBV2; CDR3: CASSVTSGTYEQYF; DNA: TGTGCCAGCAGTGTGACTAGCGGGACCTACGAGCAGTACTTC
size: -; J: TRBJ2-5; D: -; length: 11; V: TRBV7-2; CDR3: CASSLLETQYF; DNA: TGTGCCAGCAGCTTATTAGAGACCCAGTACTTC
size: -; J: TRBJ2-2; D: TRBD2; length: 19; V: TRBV28; CDR3: CASSSPASGRGKNTGELFF; DNA: TGTGCCAGCAGTTCCCCGGCTAGCGGGAGGGGAAAGAACACCGGGGAGCTGTTTTTT
size: -; J: TRBJ2-3; D: -; length: 14; V: TRBV7-8; CDR3: CASNEKDSTDTQYF; DNA: TGTGCCAGCAACGAAAAGGACAGCACAGATACGCAGTATTTT
size: -; J: TRBJ1-4; D: -; length: 13; V: TRBV7-3; CDR3: CASTWDLNEKLFF; DNA: TGTGCCAGCACTTGGGACCTTAATGAAAAACTGTTTTTT